The sequence of this T cell receptor beta chain was determined in a study of shared clonotypes between healthy human individuals. Unmatched junction bases numbered 4, after V lost 1 base and J lost 7 bases. The CDR3 loop spans 14 amino acids. In germline, CDR1 is SGHRS, CDR2 YFSETQ. Using immunoSEQ multiplex PCR, the repertoire was profiled, and TCRdb retains in-frame clones only, with some absent. The repertoire has about 2.3 million clones, over 85% of them found once; the top ten carry about 0.37%. The sequencing sample was made of naive CD4+ T cells from PBMCs. Subset of the sample: CD45RA+ positively selected. The genes are TRBV5-1 and TRBJ1-4, with TRBD1 matching 7 bases. The source of this sequence is a man aged 18 to 35 in good health. Some clones in this sample may be carry-over from other donors' samples. The CDR3 here is CASSLRAGGEKLFF. DNA for the CDR3: TGCGCCAGCAGCTTGCGGGCAGGGGGTGAAAAACTGTTTTTT.